This T cell receptor (beta chain) was sequenced in a study of T cell changes during pregnancy in multiple sclerosis. This table comes from immunoSEQ multiplex PCR, and its TCRdb copy is limited to in-frame clones, with some not included. The repertoire includes about 110,000 clones, 90% to 95% of them detected once, and about 3% sits in the top ten. The CDR3 totals 13 residues. CDR1 is LNHDA, CDR2 SQIVND, per germline (reference sequence). Trimming left V 6 bases short and J 1 base short, with 10 bases between. This chain connects TRBV19 to TRBJ2-7; D is perhaps TRBD2 (6 bases). This receptor was obtained from a female donor with multiple sclerosis, enrolled in a pregnancy study. Here the sequenced sample was peripheral blood, taken after pregnancy. For the CDR3, the DNA is TGTGCCAGTAGGCGTGGGGGGTCCTACGAGCAGTACTTC. Its translation is CASRRGGSYEQYF.